A selection of T cell receptor beta chains follows, all from one sample in a study of shared clonotypes between healthy human individuals. Profiling relied on immunoSEQ multiplex PCR, and the TCRdb table lists in-frame clones only, not all of them. The sample has around 440,000 clones, approximately 77% seen once. The sample consisted of PBMCs. These receptors were obtained from a woman in her forties in good health. Some clones in this sample may be carry-over from other donors' samples. CDR3s leave out the opening cysteine and the closing phenylalanine or tryptophan. D genes are given only for firm matches.

D	J	V	length	CDR3
.	TRBJ2-7	TRBV4-1	11	ASSFRQAYEQY
.	TRBJ2-1	TRBV7-8	12	ASRRSSSYNEQF
.	TRBJ2-6	TRBV7-2	13	ASSLVFSGANVLT
.	TRBJ1-3	TRBV9	12	ASSVGGVVDTIY
.	TRBJ2-1	TRBV7-2	13	ASSLAGSSYNEQF
.	TRBJ2-1	TRBV6-5	8	APGGREQF
TRBD2	TRBJ2-1	TRBV9	13	ASSVDGRDKNEQF
.	TRBJ1-2	TRBV18	11	ASSPGFGNGYT
.	TRBJ2-7	TRBV30	12	AWSGVSSVPEQY
TRBD2	TRBJ2-2	TRBV5-6	14	ASSSVAGGRTGELF
.	TRBJ2-2	TRBV19	14	ASSIEGGWNTGELF
TRBD2	TRBJ2-1	TRBV7-9	12	ASSIWSAGDEQF
TRBD1	TRBJ2-5	TRBV7-2	13	ASSLMVQGTGDQY
.	TRBJ1-1	TRBV30	12	AWRTGRIVTEAF
TRBD2	TRBJ2-7	TRBV18	11	ASSPGGSYEQY
.	TRBJ2-1	TRBV29-1	11	SARGFSYNEQF
TRBD2	TRBJ2-7	TRBV2	10	ASGLAGGEQY
.	TRBJ2-2	TRBV6-1	13	ASSAEGDNTGELF
TRBD2	TRBJ2-7	TRBV5-6	12	ASSLLAGPQEQY
.	TRBJ2-7	TRBV9	14	ASSLRGDRASYEQY
.	TRBJ1-6	TRBV28	11	ASITDYNSPLH
.	TRBJ2-3	TRBV9	13	ASSVVGTLTDTQY
.	TRBJ2-6	TRBV28	13	ASSEDISGANVLT
.	TRBJ2-3	TRBV29-1	13	SVARGKRETDTQY
TRBD1	TRBJ2-3	TRBV29-1	11	SGTGQSTDTQY
TRBD1	TRBJ2-7	TRBV30	13	AWAKGLQGGYEQY
TRBD1	TRBJ2-1	TRBV7-9	14	ASSLGDRGLRNEQF
.	TRBJ2-4	TRBV10-3	12	AIRSGESGNIQY
.	TRBJ1-1	TRBV29-1	11	SVAGRWRTEAF
.	TRBJ1-1	TRBV4-1	11	TSSRGQSTEAF
.	TRBJ2-2	TRBV11-3	12	ASTHWGAAGELF
TRBD2	TRBJ2-5	TRBV10-2	13	ASSWGLAAQETQY
.	TRBJ1-1	TRBV9	14	ASSVGVGGGNTEAF
TRBD1	TRBJ2-5	TRBV7-9	11	ASSPRTGWAQY
.	TRBJ2-2	TRBV7-9	13	ASSLNRGATGELF
TRBD2	TRBJ2-5	TRBV5-1	16	ASSGGALAGSLAETQY
.	TRBJ1-5	TRBV6-4	11	ASSTGPNQPQH
TRBD1	TRBJ1-2	TRBV6-4	14	ASSDGPGQGARGYT
.	TRBJ1-6	TRBV30	14	AWSPKLGQTNSPLH
.	TRBJ2-1	TRBV29-1	11	SVGGRVINEQF
.	TRBJ2-4	TRBV6-1	10	ASTKAKNIQY
TRBD1	TRBJ2-3	TRBV29-1	12	SGIPDRGADTQY
TRBD2	TRBJ2-7	TRBV28	15	ASSSPATSGSSYEQY
.	TRBJ2-7	TRBV15	14	ATSRAETPVPYEQY